The entry below gives a single TCR beta chain sequence along with its context. Its cognate antigen is unknown. Sequencing was performed with immunoSEQ multiplex PCR; in TCRdb, only in-frame clones are kept and a portion is missing. This sample has 50,000 to 60,000 clones, with 85% to 95% found just once. Germline lookup yields CDR1 MNHEY and CDR2 SVGAGI. The CDR3 is 13 amino acids. Trimming stripped 7 bases from V and 6 bases from J, with 15 bases between. These data originate in a study of T cells after posttransplantation cyclophosphamide. Whole-study findings and limits: Donor-recipient repertoire similarity was low at 1-2 months, rising over year one. Skin or GI-infiltrating T cells shared few TRB sequences with blood. Recipient CMV seropositivity and CMV reactivation strongly tracked TRB clonality.

V usage is TRBV6-5 and J usage is TRBJ1-2, with D perhaps TRBD1 (5 bases). Sequencing was done on a sample of PBMCs. The TCR sequence derives from a woman between 25 and 40 years old in good health and a related stem cell transplant donor. Here the CDR3 reads CASTQVGEDGYTF. The CDR3 coding sequence is TGTGCCAGCACCCAAGTAGGGGAGGATGGCTACACCTTC.